The 7 T cell receptor beta chains reported below all come from one sample, sequenced in a study of CD8 T cells in Susac syndrome. When the RNA was reverse transcribed, random hexamers were used with an input of roughly 0.45 to 1 ug. TCRdb recomputed calls from the immunoSEQ multiplex PCR reads with MiXCR, one row per CDR3 protein. Of some 130,000 distinct CDR3 sequences listed, 80% to 85% were seen once; the top ten hold approximately 0.51%. Material: CD8+ T cells from PBMCs. All receptors derive from a human donor with multiple sclerosis.

The chain is built from TRBV11-2 and TRBJ1-4, with 7 bases identical to TRBD1. V trimming: 5 bases; J trimming: 3 bases; junction bases outside the gene matches: 3. Germline V gene lookup returns CDR1 SGHAT and CDR2 FQNNGV. The CDR3 consists of 14 residues. The CDR3 coding sequence is TGTGCCAGCAGCCGAGGGGGCTCTAATGAAAAACTGTTTTTT. Translated, it gives CASSRGGSNEKLFF.

This rearrangement joins TRBV14 to TRBJ1-3; 9 nucleotides match TRBD1. Germline CDR1 and CDR2: SGHDN and FVKESK. The CDR3 length is 20 residues. J was trimmed by 0 bases and V by 2 bases; bases with no gene match: 14. The chain's CDR3 is CASSQSTPLPGQGSGNTIYF. The CDR3 nucleotides are TGTGCCAGCAGCCAATCGACCCCCCTTCCGGGACAGGGCTCTGGAAACACCATATATTTT.

A word on this clonotype: Relative to the germline gene, one junction end is altered; a read error may explain this. The chain carries TRBV28 and TRBJ2-1; D tentatively reads TRBD1 or TRBD2 (6 bases each). The CDR3 runs to 14 residues. From germline, CDR1 is MDHEN and CDR2 SYDVKM. CDR3 amino acids: CASGLEGVHNEQFF. The DNA of the CDR3 is TGTGCCAGCGGTTTGGAGGGGGTCCACAATGAGCAGTTCTTC.

The rearrangement links TRBV7-2 to TRBJ1-1; a weak D match, TRBD1 (5 bases). The CDR3 contains 19 residues. V was clipped by 1 base and J by 4 bases, with 25 bases between them. Germline lookup yields CDR1 SGHTA and CDR2 FQGNSA. The CDR3 protein is CASSLGKPRGASPTTEAFF. The CDR3 DNA follows: TGTGCCAGCAGCTTAGGCAAACCCCGCGGGGCCAGTCCCACCACTGAAGCTTTCTTT.

The chain combines TRBV7-9 with TRBJ2-1, with 11 bases aligning to TRBD2. CDR1 is SEHNR and CDR2 is FQNEAQ in the germline V gene (reference sequence). The length of the CDR3 is 19 residues. Trimming cost V 5 bases and J 0 bases; bases outside gene matches: 12. The chain's CDR3 is CASSPKGLAEASSYNEQFF. CDR3 bases: TGTGCCAGCAGCCCAAAGGGACTAGCGGAAGCGAGCTCCTACAATGAGCAGTTCTTC.

V and J are TRBV13 and TRBJ2-1; D ambiguous. Trimming took off 4 bases at V and 3 bases at J, with 16 bases between the two ends. The germline V gene has CDR1 PRHDT and CDR2 FYEKMQ (reference sequence). This CDR3 spans 16 amino acids. The CDR3 is CASSSPFGGFYNEQFF. CDR3 DNA: TGTGCCAGCAGCTCCCCCTTTGGCGGATTCTACAATGAGCAGTTCTTC.

The chain uses TRBV30 and TRBJ1-1; a weak D match, TRBD1 (5 bases). The germline V gene encodes CDR1 GTSNPN and CDR2 SVGIG (reference sequence). Trimming removed 3 bases at V and 4 bases at J, with 15 bases between. The CDR3 sequence is 14 residues long. Here the CDR3 reads CAWRTVSWGTEAFF. The CDR3 nucleotides read TGTGCCTGGAGGACAGTTTCTTGGGGCACTGAAGCTTTCTTT.